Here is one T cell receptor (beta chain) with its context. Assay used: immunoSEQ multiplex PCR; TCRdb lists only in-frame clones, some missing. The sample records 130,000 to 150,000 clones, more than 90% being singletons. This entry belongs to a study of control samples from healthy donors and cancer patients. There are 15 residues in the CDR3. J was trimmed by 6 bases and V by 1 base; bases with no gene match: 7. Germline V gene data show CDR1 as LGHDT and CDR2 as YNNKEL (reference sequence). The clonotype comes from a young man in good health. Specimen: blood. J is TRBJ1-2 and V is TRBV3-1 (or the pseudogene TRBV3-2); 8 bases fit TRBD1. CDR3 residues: CASSQVGQARDGYTF. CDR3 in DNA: TGTGCCAGCAGCCAAGTGGGACAGGCCAGGGATGGCTACACCTTC.